This T cell receptor (beta chain) was sequenced for a study of T cell responses to AZD1222 COVID-19 vaccine. Generated by immunoSEQ multiplex PCR, the TCRdb table keeps only in-frame clones and is missing some. The table lists around 100,000 clones, around 94% of them singletons, with roughly 2% in the top ten. V trimming: 4 bases; J trimming: 0 bases; junction bases outside the gene matches: 3. CDR3 length: 15 amino acids. The germline V gene has CDR1 ENHRY and CDR2 SYGVKD. The chain joins TRBV10-3 to TRBJ2-3, with 8 bases aligning to TRBD2. Specimen: peripheral blood, collected on day 0 of AZD1222 vaccination. The TCR was taken from an adult in good health. Written as DNA, the CDR3 is TGTGCCATCAGTGGGCGGGGGGCCAGCACAGATACGCAGTATTTT. Protein: CAISGRGASTDTQYF.